This T cell receptor beta chain was sequenced in a study of control samples from healthy donors and cancer patients. This table comes from immunoSEQ multiplex PCR, and its TCRdb copy is limited to in-frame clones, with some not included. The sample lists approximately 120,000 clones; around nine tenths were seen once. V lost 6 bases to trimming and J lost 4 bases, with 17 bases between them. CDR1 and CDR2 (germline): SGDLS, YYNGEE. The CDR3 runs 15 residues. This TCR derives from a woman in her forties or fifties in good health. The sample consisted of blood. The chain combines TRBV9 with TRBJ2-1, with D perhaps matching TRBD1 (7 bases). The CDR3 spells CASNRGTAVYNEQFF. CDR3 DNA: TGTGCCAGCAATCGGGGGACAGCGGTATACAATGAGCAGTTCTTC.